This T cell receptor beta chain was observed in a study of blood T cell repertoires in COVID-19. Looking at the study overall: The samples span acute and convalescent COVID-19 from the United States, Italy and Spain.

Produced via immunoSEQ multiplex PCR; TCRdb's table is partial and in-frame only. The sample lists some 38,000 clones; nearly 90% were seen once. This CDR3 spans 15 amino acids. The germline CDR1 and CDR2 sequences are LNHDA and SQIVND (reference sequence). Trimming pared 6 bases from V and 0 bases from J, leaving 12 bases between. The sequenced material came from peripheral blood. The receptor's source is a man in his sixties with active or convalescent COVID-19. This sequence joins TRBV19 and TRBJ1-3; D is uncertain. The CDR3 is CASSLGLTSGNTIYF. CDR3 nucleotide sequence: TGTGCCAGTAGCCTCGGACTGACCTCTGGAAACACCATATATTTT.